The 13 T cell receptor beta chains below all came from one sample that was sequenced in a study of blood T cell repertoires in COVID-19. Sequencing used immunoSEQ multiplex PCR; TCRdb keeps in-frame clones, though not all of them. The sample includes 74,000 or so clones, over 80% seen only once; the top ten take 2% to 2.5%. The sequenced sample consisted of peripheral blood. These receptors originate from a human donor in a cohort sampled during active COVID-19.

V gene TRBV7-2 combines with J gene TRBJ2-7; TRBD1 matches 8 bases. The CDR3 contains 14 residues. Germline values: CDR1 SGHTA, CDR2 FQGNSA. The ends lost 6 bases at V and 4 bases at J; junction bases unmatched: 8. The CDR3 here is CASRAGGARYEQYF. The CDR3 DNA is TGTGCCAGCAGGGCAGGGGGCGCGCGGTACGAGCAGTACTTC.

V and J are TRBV2 and TRBJ1-3; D not certain. This CDR3 comprises 13 residues. Germline V gives CDR1 SNHLY, CDR2 FYNNEI. Trimming took off 6 bases at V and 4 bases at J, with 10 bases between the two ends. The CDR3 DNA is TGTGCCAGCAGCCGCGGGATAGGAAACACCATATATTTT. This encodes CASSRGIGNTIYF.

This chain links TRBV19 with TRBJ1-6; D uncertain. From germline, CDR1 is LNHDA and CDR2 SQIVND (reference sequence). Deletions cut 3 bases from V and 7 bases from J, with 7 bases between. This CDR3 has 13 amino acids. The CDR3 DNA follows: TGTGCCAGTAGTATCGCGGAAAATTCACCCCTCCACTTT. This codes for CASSIAENSPLHF.

The CDR3 reads CASSPTGLGGETQYF. CDR3 sequence (DNA): TGTGCCAGCAGCCCGACGGGACTGGGCGGGGAGACCCAGTACTTC. V and J are TRBV9 and TRBJ2-5, with TRBD2 as a possible D gene (6 bases). V lost 4 bases and J lost 5, with 18 bases in between. The V gene's germline CDR1 is SGDLS and CDR2 YYNGEE. CDR3 length: 15 amino acids. Drawing the rest from reference TRBV9 and TRBJ2-5, the complete variable domain is DSGVTQTPKHLITATGQRVTLRCSPRSGDLSVYWYQQSLDQGLQFLIQYYNGEERAKGNILERFSAQQFPDLHSELNLSSLELGDSALYFCASSPTGLGGETQYFGPGTRLLVL.

This clone was seen more than once but under ten times. The V gene is TRBV5-1, the J gene TRBJ1-3; D is undetermined. In germline, CDR1 is SGHRS, CDR2 YFSETQ. Trimming shortened V by 2 bases and J by 4 bases, and 13 bases separated the two germline ends. The CDR3 runs 15 residues. The CDR3 bases are TGCGCCAGCAGCTTATACAGCTCGACGGGAAACACCATATATTTT. Translated: CASSLYSSTGNTIYF. The variable domain in full, completed from reference TRBV5-1 and TRBJ1-3, reads KAGVTQTPRYLIKTRGQQVTLSCSPISGHRSVSWYQQTPGQGLQFLFEYFSETQRNKGNFPGRFSGRQFSNSRSEMNVSTLELGDSALYLCASSLYSSTGNTIYFGEGSWLTVV.

V gene TRBV6-5 combines with J gene TRBJ1-5; D might be TRBD1 (5 bases). V was pared by 10 bases and J by 1 base, with 14 bases between. The CDR3 is 14 amino acids. Germline V gene sequence: CDR1 MNHEY, CDR2 SVGAGI. CDR3 region: CATPTRQSNQPQHF. The CDR3 DNA reads TGTGCCACCCCCACGAGACAGAGCAATCAGCCCCAGCATTTT.

The chain is built from TRBV7-6 and TRBJ2-7; the D gene is possibly TRBD1 (6 bases). The CDR3 loop spans 12 amino acids. Germline assignment: CDR1 SGHVS and CDR2 FNYEAQ. Trimming removed 3 bases at V and 5 bases at J, with 8 bases between. The CDR3, as DNA: TGTGCCAGCAGCTTGCAGGGGAACGAGCAGTACTTC. Amino acid sequence: CASSLQGNEQYF.

This clone was seen once. This chain links TRBV19 with TRBJ2-1, with 8 bases identical to TRBD1. This CDR3 comprises 16 residues. Trimming took 3 bases from V and 2 from J; bases not matched to a gene: 6. The V gene's germline CDR1 is LNHDA and CDR2 SQIVND (reference sequence). CDR3 amino acids: CASSIPDRGPYNEQFF. The CDR3 coding sequence is TGTGCCAGTAGTATCCCCGACAGGGGTCCCTACAATGAGCAGTTCTTC.

The chain combines TRBV5-1 with TRBJ2-7; TRBD1 aligns across 8 bases. The V and J ends lost 4 bases and 4 bases, in that order; junction bases with no gene match: 4. The CDR3 loop spans 13 amino acids. Germline V gene data show CDR1 as SGHRS and CDR2 as YFSETQ. CDR3 sequence (DNA): TGCGCCAGCAGCCTGGACAGGGAGTACGAGCAGTACTTC. Translating gives CASSLDREYEQYF.

The chain uses TRBV6-4 and TRBJ2-1; 12 bases align to TRBD2. With V trimmed by 0 bases and J by 2 bases, 2 bases remained unmatched. The CDR3 has 17 amino acids. CDR1 and CDR2 from the germline V gene are MRHNA and SNTAGT. The CDR3 DNA reads TGTGCCAGCAGTGACTCGACTAGCGGGGGTCCCTACAATGAGCAGTTCTTC. This sequence encodes CASSDSTSGGPYNEQFF.

The chain is built from TRBV5-4 and TRBJ1-4, with 9 bases fitting TRBD1. In germline, CDR1 is SGHNT, CDR2 YYREEE (reference sequence). The CDR3 is 17 amino acids. The trim removed 1 base at V and 6 bases at J, leaving 10 bases unmatched. This CDR3 is CASSLRGVGDRDEKLFF. The DNA of the CDR3 is TGTGCCAGCAGCTTGCGGGGAGTTGGGGACAGGGATGAAAAACTGTTTTTT.

This clone showed up just once. A read error may produce the germline difference seen at one junction end. The same CDR3 is also encoded by other DNA sequences in this sample. This chain uses TRBV6-5 with TRBJ1-2; no reliable D call. The CDR3 length is 15 residues. The V gene's germline CDR1 is MNHEY and CDR2 SVGAGI. CDR3 region: CASRPTEGFLSGYTF. The CDR3 DNA reads TGTGCCAGCAGACCAACTGAGGGTTTCCTGAGTGGCTACACCTTT.

The CDR3 DNA is TGTGCCAGCTTTCTCGCGTCAGGGACTAGCTTCGATGAGCAGTTCTTC. Translated: CASFLASGTSFDEQFF. This chain joins TRBV7-9 and TRBJ2-1; 9 bases fit TRBD2. After removal of 8 bases from V and 8 bases from J, the junction contained 16 bases not matched to a gene. This CDR3 contains 16 residues. CDR1 and CDR2 from the germline V gene are SEHNR and FQNEAQ (reference sequence).